These T cell receptor beta chains were read from a single sample in a study of T cell responses to AZD1222 COVID-19 vaccine. TCRdb keeps only in-frame clones here, not all; method: immunoSEQ multiplex PCR. Here the sample spans 90,000 to 150,000 clones, more than 75% being singletons. The sample in question was peripheral blood, obtained on day 0 of AZD1222 vaccination. Receptors were obtained from an adult in good health. The CDR3 runs from the conserved cysteine through the conserved F or W. The D gene is left open where the match is weak. Clone sizes are given selectively: once, few, many, or a class where the clone is expanded.

j_call: TRBJ1-3; v_call: TRBV28; clone_size: NA; d_call: NA; cdr3_aa: CASSFQGLVNF; cdr3_nt: TGTGCCAGCAGTTTTCAGGGCTTGGTAAATTTT
j_call: TRBJ2-7; v_call: TRBV6-5; clone_size: NA; d_call: NA; cdr3_aa: CAGLKAGTYEQYF; cdr3_nt: TGTGCCGGACTAAAGGCAGGCACCTACGAGCAGTACTTC
j_call: TRBJ2-1; v_call: TRBV27; clone_size: NA; d_call: TRBD2; cdr3_aa: CASSLYGGGPYNEQFF; cdr3_nt: TGTGCCAGCAGTTTATATGGCGGGGGGCCTTACAATGAGCAGTTCTTC
j_call: TRBJ1-1; v_call: TRBV19; clone_size: NA; d_call: NA; cdr3_aa: CASLRGTEAFF; cdr3_nt: TGTGCCAGTTTACGGGGGACTGAAGCTTTCTTT
j_call: TRBJ2-7; v_call: TRBV10-3; clone_size: few; d_call: NA; cdr3_aa: CAISETWRAYEQYF; cdr3_nt: TGTGCCATCAGTGAGACATGGAGGGCCTACGAGCAGTACTTC
j_call: TRBJ2-5; v_call: TRBV19; clone_size: NA; d_call: NA; cdr3_aa: CASSPRQTDQETQYF; cdr3_nt: TGTGCCAGTAGTCCCCGACAGACCGATCAAGAGACCCAGTACTTC
j_call: TRBJ1-2; v_call: TRBV5-1; clone_size: NA; d_call: TRBD1; cdr3_aa: CASSWTGTGGSGYTF; cdr3_nt: TGCGCCAGCAGCTGGACCGGGACAGGGGGTTCTGGCTACACCTTC
j_call: TRBJ2-5; v_call: TRBV28; clone_size: NA; d_call: TRBD1; cdr3_aa: CASSVQGASWETQYF; cdr3_nt: TGTGCCAGCAGCGTACAGGGGGCATCCTGGGAGACCCAGTACTTC
j_call: TRBJ1-5; v_call: TRBV5-1; clone_size: NA; d_call: NA; cdr3_aa: CASSLGGYGNQPQHF; cdr3_nt: TGCGCCAGCAGCTTGGGGGGATACGGCAATCAGCCCCAGCATTTT
j_call: TRBJ2-7; v_call: TRBV28; clone_size: NA; d_call: TRBD2; cdr3_aa: CASSALAGGPGYEQYF; cdr3_nt: TGTGCCAGCAGTGCACTAGCGGGAGGGCCGGGTTACGAGCAGTACTTC
j_call: TRBJ2-7; v_call: TRBV6-6; clone_size: NA; d_call: TRBD1; cdr3_aa: CASSYSYRGLSGEQYF; cdr3_nt: TGTGCCAGCAGTTACTCGTACAGGGGTCTCAGCGGCGAGCAGTACTTC
j_call: TRBJ2-7; v_call: TRBV6-5; clone_size: NA; d_call: NA; cdr3_aa: CASSSPRDGAEQYF; cdr3_nt: TGTGCCAGCAGTTCACCTAGGGATGGGGCCGAGCAGTACTTC
j_call: TRBJ2-3; v_call: TRBV7-3; clone_size: NA; d_call: TRBD2; cdr3_aa: CASSPASSGRTDTQYF; cdr3_nt: TGTGCCAGCAGCCCAGCGTCTAGCGGGAGGACAGATACGCAGTATTTT
j_call: TRBJ2-7; v_call: TRBV9; clone_size: NA; d_call: NA; cdr3_aa: CASSVAGESEQYF; cdr3_nt: TGTGCCAGCAGCGTAGCAGGGGAGAGCGAGCAGTACTTC
j_call: TRBJ2-1; v_call: TRBV6-5; clone_size: NA; d_call: TRBD2; cdr3_aa: CASRLDSPGGDEQFF; cdr3_nt: TGTGCCAGCAGGTTAGACAGTCCCGGGGGGGATGAGCAGTTCTTC
j_call: TRBJ1-5; v_call: TRBV11-2; clone_size: few; d_call: NA; cdr3_aa: CASSLDRGQPQHF; cdr3_nt: TGTGCCAGCAGCTTAGACAGGGGACAGCCCCAGCATTTT